This T cell receptor (beta chain) was identified in a study of tumor-infiltrating lymphocytes in primary liver carcinoma. Whole-study results and caveats: Tumor region pairs overlapped more than did tumor-adjacent and tumor-blood pairs. Significantly greater top-250-clone fractions characterized tumors relative to blood (p = 0.039).

Making TCR beta cDNA involved approximately 0.5 ug total RNA and a constant-region primer. Slightly modified ARM-PCR with three nested multiplex PCR rounds yielded TCR beta libraries. Amplification in the first two PCR rounds was performed using TRBV1-TRBV30 forward primers and a C-beta reverse primer for about 10 cycles each. One entry per CDR3 protein, called by TCRdb with MiXCR from the multiplex PCR reads. The table has around 79,000 distinct CDR3 sequences, roughly two thirds seen once. The CDR3 loop spans 19 amino acids. V was trimmed by 1 base and J by 0 bases, leaving 19 bases between them. This clonotype showed up just a few times. Its antigen is currently unknown. Without any cell sorting, roughly 18-34 mg of bulk tissue yielded co-extracted RNA and DNA. Surgical resection was the treatment these patients received for primary liver carcinoma.

The V call is TRBV12-3 or TRBV12-4, the J call TRBJ2-1; the D gene is possibly TRBD2 (5 bases). Material for sequencing was tumor-adjacent normal liver tissue. This clonotype was sampled from a man in his forties with primary liver carcinoma and hepatitis B virus infection. CDR3 sequence reads: CASSLEASRSLPSYNEQFF. The CDR3 region has the DNA TGTGCCAGCAGTTTAGAAGCTAGCAGGTCGCTGCCCTCCTACAATGAGCAGTTCTTC.